This TCR beta chain was sequenced for a study of shared clonotypes between healthy human individuals. Genomic DNA per cell subset filled all wells of several immunoSEQ plates. Produced via immunoSEQ multiplex PCR; TCRdb's table is partial and in-frame only. Among 780,000 or so clones, just under 75% were seen once, and the ten largest hold under 2%. Naive CD45RA+ and memory CD45RA-negative subsets were split from CD4+ cells. Comments on this clone: Antigen specificity is unknown. Other DNA sequences in the same sample also yield this CDR3.

Findings and limits, study-wide: Enrolling few donors narrowed the genetic and exposure-history diversity that was represented.

The V end was cut by 0 bases, the J end by 0 bases, with 7 bases between. Germline V gene sequence: CDR1 SGDLS, CDR2 YYNGEE. The CDR3 totals 15 residues. The sequence was collected from a woman aged 30 to 39 in good health. Sequenced material: memory CD4+ T cells sorted from blood. The subset denotes: CD45RA-negative fraction. The chain combines TRBV9 with TRBJ2-1, with D possibly being TRBD2 (5 bases). The chain's CDR3 is CASSVGSGSYNEQFF. The CDR3 nucleotides are TGTGCCAGCAGCGTAGGGAGCGGCTCCTACAATGAGCAGTTCTTC.